This TCR beta chain is drawn from a study of post-analysis software for immune sequencing data. General study results and limits: Among a few TRBV segments more frequent in patients than controls were TRBV5-6, TRBV5-1 and TRBV20-1.

This clonotype was observed at least ten times. Its antigen is unidentified. Unique molecular identifiers featured in each of the TCR beta cDNA libraries. Each CDR3 protein gets one entry after TCRdb re-called the PCR reads with MiXCR. The data show about 770,000 distinct CDR3 sequences, approximately 44% seen once. Germline values: CDR1 SQVTM, CDR2 ANQGSEA. The CDR3 consists of 13 residues. V shed 5 bases, J shed 6 bases, and the junction held 8 bases outside the gene matches. The TCR originated in a girl between 10 and 17 years old with multiple sclerosis. The V call is TRBV29-1, the J call TRBJ2-7, with 9 bases aligning to TRBD1. The specimen was blood. DNA of the CDR3: TGCAGCGTTCTCCGCCGACAGGGGGGCGAGCAGTACTTC. Its translation is CSVLRRQGGEQYF.